This is a list of T cell receptor beta chains from one sample in a study of cytomegalovirus exposure and HLA in healthy donors. TCRdb's table, derived via immunoSEQ multiplex PCR, lists solely in-frame clones and lacks some. This sample yields about 140,000 clones, of which roughly four fifths are seen a single time; roughly 8.2% belongs to the top ten. Source material: PBMCs. The receptors here all came from a woman aged 45-60 years in good health and CMV-seropositive. The CDR3 runs from the conserved cysteine through the conserved F or W. D genes are given only for firm matches. Part of the rows lack a size; the others show once, few, many or a class for expanded clones.

v_call	clone_size	j_call	d_call	cdr3_nt	cdr3_aa
TRBV7-9	few	TRBJ2-2	.	TGTGCCAGCAGCTTACGATATGAGGGAGTTAAGGCCGGGGAGCTGTTTTTT	CASSLRYEGVKAGELFF
TRBV5-1	.	TRBJ2-1	TRBD2	TGCGCCAGCAGCTTGAGGTTAACGGCGGGAGGAGAGAATGAGCAGTTCTTC	CASSLRLTAGGENEQFF
TRBV18	.	TRBJ2-1	TRBD2	TGTGCCAGCTCACCACCCGGACTAGCGGAATACAATGAGCAGTTCTTC	CASSPPGLAEYNEQFF
TRBV27	.	TRBJ1-1	.	TGTGCCAGCAGTTGGTCCAGGGGGAACACTGAAGCTTTCTTT	CASSWSRGNTEAFF
TRBV5-1	.	TRBJ1-1	.	TGCGCCAGCAGCTTCCCCCCGGGTCGTACCATGAACACTGAAGCTTTCTTT	CASSFPPGRTMNTEAFF
TRBV11-2	.	TRBJ1-5	.	TGTGCCAGCAGCTTAGCAGGGAATCAGCCCCAGCATTTT	CASSLAGNQPQHF
TRBV20-1	.	TRBJ2-1	.	TGCAGTGCTAGATCTTACAATGAGCAGTTCTTC	CSARSYNEQFF
TRBV18	.	TRBJ2-2	TRBD1	TGTGCCAGCTCACCACCGAGGACAGGGTCCGCCGGGGAGCTGTTTTTT	CASSPPRTGSAGELFF
TRBV5-1	.	TRBJ2-7	.	TGCGCCAGCAGCTTGGCACAGGGTCAAGACTACGAGCAGTACTTC	CASSLAQGQDYEQYF
TRBV19	few	TRBJ2-1	TRBD2	TGTGCCAGTAGTATAGAGGGACTAGCGGGATTCTACAATGAGCAGTTCTTC	CASSIEGLAGFYNEQFF
TRBV28	.	TRBJ1-3	.	TGTGCCAGCAGTAGGGGGTACTCTGGAAACACCATATATTTT	CASSRGYSGNTIYF
TRBV25-1	.	TRBJ2-2	.	TGTGCCAGCAGTGGATCCCACAAGACGAACACCGGGGAGCTGTTTTTT	CASSGSHKTNTGELFF
TRBV5-1	few	TRBJ2-1	TRBD2	TGCGCCAGCAGCCGGGGGGGGGCCCGGGATGAGCAGTTCTTC	CASSRGGARDEQFF
TRBV25-1	.	TRBJ2-2	.	TGTGCCAGCAGTGAATATGGGCAGGGATCACGGTCCGGGGAGCTGTTTTTT	CASSEYGQGSRSGELFF
TRBV9	.	TRBJ2-3	TRBD2	TGTGCCAGCAGCATAGAACTAGCGGGTATCACAGATACGCAGTATTTT	CASSIELAGITDTQYF
TRBV5-1	.	TRBJ2-7	.	TGCGCCAGCAGTTTGGGGCCAGGGGAGTACGAGCAGTACTTC	CASSLGPGEYEQYF
TRBV19	.	TRBJ2-2	TRBD2	TGTGCCAGTAGTGACTGGACTAGCCCCGGGGAGCTGTTTTTT	CASSDWTSPGELFF
TRBV15	few	TRBJ2-3	TRBD2	TGTGCCACCAGCCTACTAGCGGGAGCTTCGGATACGCAGTATTTT	CATSLLAGASDTQYF
TRBV29-1	once	TRBJ2-3	TRBD2	TGCAGCGTTGTTATAGCGGGGGGTAGCACAGATACGCAGTATTTT	CSVVIAGGSTDTQYF
TRBV19	.	TRBJ1-5	.	TGTGCCAGTAGTGGAGTGACGAGCAATCAGCCCCAGCATTTT	CASSGVTSNQPQHF
TRBV5-1	.	TRBJ2-2	TRBD2	TGCGCCAGCGGTTTACTAGCGGGGGACACCGGGGAGCTGTTTTTT	CASGLLAGDTGELFF
TRBV6-6	.	TRBJ1-2	.	TGTGCCAGCAGTTACCCACGCAGGGGCGACTATGGCTACACCTTC	CASSYPRRGDYGYTF
TRBV7-6	.	TRBJ2-5	TRBD2	TGTGCCAGCAGCTTACTAGCGGGGGGGAATCTGGGGGAGACCCAGTACTTC	CASSLLAGGNLGETQYF
TRBV28	once	TRBJ1-2	TRBD1	TGTGCCAGCCGACTGGGACAGCTCACTTATGGCTACACCTTC	CASRLGQLTYGYTF
TRBV7-9	.	TRBJ1-1	.	TGTTCCAGCAGCCCCTACACTGAAGCTTTCTTT	CSSSPYTEAFF
TRBV5-1	once	TRBJ2-5	TRBD2	TGCGCCAGCAGCCCCGGACTAGCGGGGACACAAGAGACCCAGTACTTC	CASSPGLAGTQETQYF
TRBV30	.	TRBJ1-1	.	TGTGCCTGGAGTGGGGGCTGGGCCTACTTCTTT	CAWSGGWAYFF
TRBV10-3	.	TRBJ2-7	.	TGTGCCATCAGTGAGCCCAAAATAACAGGGTACGAGCAGTACTTC	CAISEPKITGYEQYF
TRBV7-9	.	TRBJ1-1	.	TGTGCCAGCAGCTCCTGGGGGCTCGACACTGAAGCTTTCTTT	CASSSWGLDTEAFF